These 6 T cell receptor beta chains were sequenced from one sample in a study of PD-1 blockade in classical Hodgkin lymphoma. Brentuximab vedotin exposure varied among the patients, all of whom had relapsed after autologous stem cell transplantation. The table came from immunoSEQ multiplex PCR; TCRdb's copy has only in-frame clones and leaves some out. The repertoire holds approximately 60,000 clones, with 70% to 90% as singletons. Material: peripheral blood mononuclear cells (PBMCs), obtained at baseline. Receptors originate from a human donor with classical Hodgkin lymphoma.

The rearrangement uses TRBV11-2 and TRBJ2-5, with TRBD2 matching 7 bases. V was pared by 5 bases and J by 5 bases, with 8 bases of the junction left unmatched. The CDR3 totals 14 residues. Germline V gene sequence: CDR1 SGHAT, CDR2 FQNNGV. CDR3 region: CASSLIWEGETQYF. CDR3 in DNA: TGTGCCAGCAGCCTAATATGGGAGGGGGAGACCCAGTACTTC.

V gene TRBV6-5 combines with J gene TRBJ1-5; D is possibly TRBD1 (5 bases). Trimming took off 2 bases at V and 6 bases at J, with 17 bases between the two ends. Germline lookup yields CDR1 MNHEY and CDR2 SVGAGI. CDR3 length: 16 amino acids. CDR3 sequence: CASSYTALQGSQPQHF. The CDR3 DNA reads TGTGCCAGCAGTTACACGGCACTCCAGGGAAGTCAGCCCCAGCATTTT.

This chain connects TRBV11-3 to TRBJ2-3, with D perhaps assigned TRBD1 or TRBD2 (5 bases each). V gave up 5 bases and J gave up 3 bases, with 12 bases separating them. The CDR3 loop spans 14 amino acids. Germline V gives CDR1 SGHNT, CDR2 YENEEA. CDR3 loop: CASSAGTWTDTQYF. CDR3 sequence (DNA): TGTGCCAGCAGCGCCGGGACCTGGACAGATACGCAGTATTTT.

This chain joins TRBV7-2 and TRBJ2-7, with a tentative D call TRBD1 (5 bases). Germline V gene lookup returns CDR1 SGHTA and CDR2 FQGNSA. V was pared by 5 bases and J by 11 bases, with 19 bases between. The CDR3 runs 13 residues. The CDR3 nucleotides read TGTGCCAGCAGCCTAGAAATTGCAGGGATCGAGTACTTC. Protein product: CASSLEIAGIEYF.

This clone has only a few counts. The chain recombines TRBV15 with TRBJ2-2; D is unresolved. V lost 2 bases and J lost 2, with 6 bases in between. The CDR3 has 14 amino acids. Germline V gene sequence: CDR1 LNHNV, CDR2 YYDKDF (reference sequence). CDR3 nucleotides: TGTGCCACCAGCAGACTCCCAAACACCGGGGAGCTGTTTTTT. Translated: CATSRLPNTGELFF.

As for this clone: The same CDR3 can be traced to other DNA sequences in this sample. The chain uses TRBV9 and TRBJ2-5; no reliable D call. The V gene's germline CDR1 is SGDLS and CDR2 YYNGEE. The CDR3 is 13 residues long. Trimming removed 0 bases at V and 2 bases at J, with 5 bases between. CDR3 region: CASSVGKQETQYF. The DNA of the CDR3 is TGTGCCAGCAGCGTAGGCAAACAAGAGACCCAGTACTTC.